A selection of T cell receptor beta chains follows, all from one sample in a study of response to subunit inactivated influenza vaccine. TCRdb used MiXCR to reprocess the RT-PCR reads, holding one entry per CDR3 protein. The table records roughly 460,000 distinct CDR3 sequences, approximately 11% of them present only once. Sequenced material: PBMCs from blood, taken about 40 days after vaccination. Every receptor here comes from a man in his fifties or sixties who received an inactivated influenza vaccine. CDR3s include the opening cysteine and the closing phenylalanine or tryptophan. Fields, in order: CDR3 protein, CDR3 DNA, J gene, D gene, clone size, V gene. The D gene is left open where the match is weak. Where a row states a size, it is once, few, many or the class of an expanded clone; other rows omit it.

CASSYSKDTLQETQYF	TGTGCCAGCAGTTACTCGAAGGACACTCTACAAGAGACCCAGTACTTC	TRBJ2-5	-	-	TRBV6-5
CASSPCRFQGCNQPQHF	TGTGCCAGCAGCCCATGCAGGTTCCAGGGTTGCAATCAGCCCCAGCATTTT	TRBJ1-5	-	few	TRBV7-8
CSARDSAAPPTNEKLFF	TGCAGTGCTAGAGATAGCGCAGCCCCACCAACTAATGAAAAACTGTTTTTT	TRBJ1-4	-	-	TRBV20-1
CASRWGDGPYYEQYF	TGTGCCAGCAGATGGGGGGACGGTCCCTACTACGAGCAGTACTTC	TRBJ2-7	-	-	TRBV12-3/TRBV12-4
CATSDLVVQGQTQGQPQHF	TGTGCCACCAGTGATTTGGTGGTGCAGGGGCAGACTCAAGGACAGCCCCAGCATTTT	TRBJ1-5	-	many	TRBV24-1
CASSLDGQYEQYF	TGCGCCAGCAGCTTGGACGGCCAGTACGAGCAGTACTTC	TRBJ2-7	-	-	TRBV5-1
CASSPREGLGEQYF	TGTGCCAGCAGCCCCCGGGAGGGCCTAGGCGAGCAGTACTTC	TRBJ2-7	TRBD2	-	TRBV7-2
CASSLVGNGANVLTF	TGTGCCAGCAGCTTAGTTGGGAACGGGGCCAACGTCCTGACTTTC	TRBJ2-6	-	-	TRBV7-2
CAISESGQGVYEQYF	TGTGCCATCAGTGAGTCCGGACAGGGGGTCTACGAGCAGTACTTC	TRBJ2-7	TRBD1	few	TRBV10-3
CASSLEIGLNEQFF	TGCGCCAGCAGCCTAGAAATCGGGCTCAATGAGCAGTTCTTC	TRBJ2-1	-	-	TRBV5-1
CASSLLRLAPYEQYF	TGTGCCAGCAGTTTACTCCGACTAGCACCCTACGAGCAGTACTTC	TRBJ2-7	TRBD2	-	TRBV28
CASSITTGVYEQYF	TGTGCCAGCAGTATTACTACGGGAGTCTACGAGCAGTACTTC	TRBJ2-7	-	many	TRBV7-2
CASSWALAGVNEQFF	TGTGCCAGCAGCTGGGCACTAGCGGGAGTTAATGAGCAGTTCTTC	TRBJ2-1	TRBD2	few	TRBV7-7
CSVEGGRYNEQFF	TGCAGCGTTGAGGGGGGGAGATACAATGAGCAGTTCTTC	TRBJ2-1	TRBD2	-	TRBV29-1
CSVETRRQGNSYEQYF	TGCAGCGTTGAAACTCGGAGACAGGGGAACTCCTACGAGCAGTACTTC	TRBJ2-7	TRBD1	few	TRBV29-1
CASSLGIGTTSETQYF	TGCGCCAGCAGCTTGGGGATCGGGACCACCAGCGAGACCCAGTACTTC	TRBJ2-5	-	-	TRBV5-1
CASISRGALSNTGELFF	TGTGCCAGCATCTCGCGGGGGGCCCTTTCGAACACCGGGGAGCTGTTTTTT	TRBJ2-2	TRBD2	-	TRBV12-3/TRBV12-4
CASSLATLTTSGANVLTF	TGTGCCAGCAGCTTAGCTACACTCACGACCTCTGGGGCCAACGTCCTGACTTTC	TRBJ2-6	-	few	TRBV7-2
CASSLPGTGLQETQYF	TGCGCCAGCAGCTTGCCCGGGACAGGGCTACAAGAGACCCAGTACTTC	TRBJ2-5	TRBD1	few	TRBV5-1
CSATGSRNQPQHF	TGCAGTGCTACAGGGAGCCGTAATCAGCCCCAGCATTTT	TRBJ1-5	-	few	TRBV20-1
CASSFDRGLRNEQFF	TGCGCCAGCAGCTTCGACAGGGGGCTTAGAAATGAGCAGTTCTTC	TRBJ2-1	TRBD1	few	TRBV5-1
CASSPRVYNEQFF	TGTGCCAGCAGCCCCCGGGTCTACAATGAGCAGTTCTTC	TRBJ2-1	-	-	TRBV7-8
CASSQAAAYEQYF	TGCGCCAGCAGCCAAGCTGCAGCCTACGAGCAGTACTTC	TRBJ2-7	-	-	TRBV4-1
CSARDRDAFYEQYF	TGCAGTGCTAGAGACCGGGACGCGTTTTACGAGCAGTACTTC	TRBJ2-7	-	few	TRBV20-1
CASSPRDHLRKTQYF	TGTGCCAGCAGTCCTCGGGACCATCTTAGGAAGACCCAGTACTTC	TRBJ2-5	-	few	TRBV12-3/TRBV12-4
CASSLITGTRSYEQYF	TGTGCCAGCAGTTTAATCACCGGGACACGTTCCTACGAGCAGTACTTC	TRBJ2-7	-	few	TRBV27
CASSLVAGHQPQHF	TGTGCCAGCAGTTTAGTTGCAGGGCATCAGCCCCAGCATTTT	TRBJ1-5	-	few	TRBV12-3/TRBV12-4
CCARVGAPLKDTQYF	TGCTGTGCTAGAGTGGGGGCCCCGTTGAAGGATACGCAGTATTTT	TRBJ2-3	-	-	TRBV20-1
CASSPFGGSENNEQFF	TGTGCCAGCAGCCCGTTCGGCGGGAGTGAAAACAATGAGCAGTTCTTC	TRBJ2-1	TRBD2	-	TRBV3-1
CASSQGLPYEQYF	TGCGCCAGCAGCCAAGGGCTACCCTACGAGCAGTACTTC	TRBJ2-7	-	many	TRBV4-3
CASTYSSKETQYF	TGTGCCAGCACGTACTCCAGTAAAGAGACCCAGTACTTC	TRBJ2-5	-	many	TRBV7-2
CASSLSNTEELFF	TGTGCCAGCAGCTTAAGTAACACCGAGGAGCTGTTTTTT	TRBJ2-2	-	few	TRBV7-3
CASSQPQGDSLYTDTQYF	TGTGCCAGCAGCCAGCCCCAGGGAGACTCGCTTTACACAGATACGCAGTATTTT	TRBJ2-3	-	many	TRBV4-2
CASSLQGGRTEAFF	TGTGCCAGCTCACTACAGGGTGGAAGAACTGAAGCTTTCTTT	TRBJ1-1	-	few	TRBV18
CASSPSLSGANVLTF	TGTGCCAGCAGCCCCTCTCTCTCTGGGGCCAACGTCCTGACTTTC	TRBJ2-6	-	many	TRBV7-8
CASSLERATGGYTF	TGCGCCAGCAGCTTGGAGCGGGCAACGGGAGGCTACACCTTC	TRBJ1-2	-	many	TRBV5-1
CASSPLWAGELFF	TGTGCCAGCAGCCCCCTTTGGGCCGGGGAGCTGTTTTTT	TRBJ2-2	-	many	TRBV7-2
CASSQLAVGGELFF	TGTGCCAGCAGCCAACTAGCGGTGGGCGGGGAGCTGTTTTTT	TRBJ2-2	TRBD2	many	TRBV4-2
CSAAFSTGGYNEQFF	TGCAGTGCCGCGTTTTCGACAGGGGGCTACAATGAGCAGTTCTTC	TRBJ2-1	TRBD1	-	TRBV20-1
CASSIDRPNTEAFF	TGTGCCAGCAGTATAGACAGACCGAACACTGAAGCTTTCTTT	TRBJ1-1	-	many	TRBV5-4
CASNRYNEQFF	TGTGCCAGCAACCGTTACAATGAGCAGTTCTTC	TRBJ2-1	-	many	TRBV7-9
CASSLAIKGVLGYNEQFF	TGCGCCAGCAGCTTGGCAATCAAGGGGGTCCTCGGGTACAATGAGCAGTTCTTC	TRBJ2-1	-	many	TRBV5-1
CASSYSIIVVNEQFF	TGTGCCAGCAGTTATTCGATTATTGTGGTCAATGAGCAGTTCTTC	TRBJ2-1	-	few	TRBV6-9
CASSQQTSGNTRQYF	TGTGCCAGCAGCCAACAGACTAGCGGGAATACGAGGCAGTACTTC	TRBJ2-7	TRBD2	-	TRBV4-2
CASNDRVQETQYF	TGTGCCAGCAACGACAGGGTTCAGGAGACCCAGTACTTC	TRBJ2-5	TRBD1	-	TRBV7-9
CSARGAGALKTSGAADTQYF	TGCAGTGCTAGAGGGGCGGGGGCTCTCAAGACTAGCGGGGCAGCTGATACGCAGTATTTT	TRBJ2-3	TRBD2	-	TRBV20-1
CASSPSLYEQYF	TGTGCCAGCAGTCCGAGCCTCTACGAGCAGTACTTC	TRBJ2-7	-	few	TRBV12-3/TRBV12-4
CSVEGHLGRNYGYTF	TGCAGCGTTGAAGGACATCTAGGGAGGAACTATGGCTACACCTTC	TRBJ1-2	-	-	TRBV29-1
CASSPTAGLYGYTF	TGTGCCAGCAGCCCGACGGCAGGGCTCTATGGCTACACCTTC	TRBJ1-2	-	-	TRBV7-2
CASSSQETTYNEQFF	TGTGCCAGCAGTTCACAGGAGACGACCTACAATGAGCAGTTCTTC	TRBJ2-1	-	-	TRBV12-3/TRBV12-4
CAWRGASSYNSPLHF	TGTGCCTGGAGGGGGGCCAGCTCCTATAATTCACCCCTCCACTTT	TRBJ1-6	-	few	TRBV30
CASSLASGSYTGELFF	TGTGCCAGCAGCTTAGCGAGCGGGAGTTACACCGGGGAGCTGTTTTTT	TRBJ2-2	TRBD2	-	TRBV7-2
CASSQGGGYGYTF	TGCGCCAGCAGCCAAGGAGGAGGCTATGGCTACACCTTC	TRBJ1-2	-	few	TRBV4-1
CSARPIAVGNEQFF	TGCAGTGCTAGACCTATAGCGGTCGGCAATGAGCAGTTCTTC	TRBJ2-1	-	few	TRBV20-1
CASSPRELTDTQYF	TGTGCCAGCTCACCTAGGGAACTCACAGATACGCAGTATTTT	TRBJ2-3	-	few	TRBV18
CASKGLATSSEQYF	TGTGCCAGCAAGGGACTAGCAACGTCTAGCGAGCAGTACTTC	TRBJ2-7	TRBD2	few	TRBV27